The rows below give T cell receptor beta chains drawn from one sample of a study of shared clonotypes between healthy human individuals. The data were produced by immunoSEQ multiplex PCR, yet TCRdb's version contains in-frame clones alone and is incomplete. The data show roughly 380,000 clones, with about 96% seen just once and more than 0.3% held by the top ten. What was sequenced was memory CD8+ T cells sorted from blood. The receptors were gathered from a young man in good health. CDR3s include the opening cysteine and the closing phenylalanine or tryptophan. A D gene is named only where the DNA matches it firmly. A row's size may be missing; if present it is once, few, many or a size class.

.	TRBV4-2	.	TRBJ2-7	TGTGCCAGCAGCAAAGAAGTGGGAGAAGGCTACGAGCAGTACTTC	CASSKEVGEGYEQYF
.	TRBV5-1	.	TRBJ2-3	TGCGCCAGCAGCTCCCAGGGGCCCAGCACAGATACGCAGTATTTT	CASSSQGPSTDTQYF
.	TRBV29-1	.	TRBJ1-3	TGCAGCGTGGGGACATCTGGAAACACCATATATTTT	CSVGTSGNTIYF
TRBD1	TRBV10-3	.	TRBJ1-1	TGTGCCATCGCTCCGGGACAGGGGGCACAAGCTTTCTTT	CAIAPGQGAQAFF
.	TRBV5-1	.	TRBJ2-7	TGCGCCAGCAGCTTGGCTAGTCACTACGAGCAGTACTTC	CASSLASHYEQYF
TRBD1	TRBV27	.	TRBJ1-5	TGTGCCAGCAGTCTACAGGGGCAGCCCCAGCATTTT	CASSLQGQPQHF
.	TRBV7-2	.	TRBJ2-7	TGTGCCAGCAGCTTATACTCCTACGAGCAGTACTTC	CASSLYSYEQYF
.	TRBV11-2	once	TRBJ2-7	TGTGCCAGCAGCTTAGCGAACGGCGCCTTCTCCTACGAGCAGTACTTC	CASSLANGAFSYEQYF
.	TRBV5-4	.	TRBJ1-1	TGTGCCAGCAGCTGGAGGGAGAGAGGAAGAACTGAAGCTTTCTTT	CASSWRERGRTEAFF
TRBD1	TRBV28	.	TRBJ2-2	TGTGCCAGCCGGACAGGGGGCACCGGGGAGCTGTTTTTT	CASRTGGTGELFF
.	TRBV5-1	.	TRBJ2-6	TGCGCCAGCAGCTTGCCGGGGGCTGGGGCCAACGTCCTGACTTTC	CASSLPGAGANVLTF
.	TRBV4-2	.	TRBJ2-7	TGTGCCAGCAGCCAAGCGTGGGGTACCTCCTACGAGCAGTACTTC	CASSQAWGTSYEQYF
.	TRBV28	.	TRBJ1-2	TGTGCCAGCAGTTTACGGGATAACTATGGCTACACCTTC	CASSLRDNYGYTF
.	TRBV7-2	.	TRBJ2-3	TGTGCCTCCAAAAGAGGGCTAGCGACAGATACGCAGTATTTT	CASKRGLATDTQYF
.	TRBV5-1	.	TRBJ2-7	TGCGCCAGCAGCTTGGATGCCACCACCTACGAGCAGTACTTC	CASSLDATTYEQYF
.	TRBV5-4	.	TRBJ1-1	TGTGCCAGCACCGGGACCCTCAACACTGAAGCTTTCTTT	CASTGTLNTEAFF
TRBD1	TRBV15	.	TRBJ1-1	TGTGCCACCAGCAGAGATCTTTGGGGACAGGGGGCTGAAGCTTTCTTT	CATSRDLWGQGAEAFF
.	TRBV9	.	TRBJ2-2	TGTGCCAGCCACCCCGGCCCCCTATTTAACGGGGAGCTGTTTTTT	CASHPGPLFNGELFF
.	TRBV29-1	.	TRBJ2-1	TGCAGCGTTGGTCTCTTTGGGAATGAGCAGTTCTTC	CSVGLFGNEQFF
TRBD2	TRBV27	once	TRBJ2-7	TGTGCCAGCAGTCTCTCAAGCGGGAGTCGTCACGAGCAGTACTTC	CASSLSSGSRHEQYF
TRBD1	TRBV5-6	.	TRBJ1-2	TGTGCCAGCAGCTTGGGACAGGGGCGAGACTATGGCTACACCTTC	CASSLGQGRDYGYTF
.	TRBV9	.	TRBJ2-1	TGTGCCAGCAGCTCCACGAGGAGGCCCTACAATGAGCAGTTCTTC	CASSSTRRPYNEQFF
.	TRBV28	.	TRBJ1-2	TGTGCCAGCAGTACCCCGGACGCACGCTATGGCTACACCTTC	CASSTPDARYGYTF
TRBD1	TRBV4-2	.	TRBJ2-7	TGTGCCAGCAGCCAAGACAGGGGGCGCTCCTACGAGCAGTACTTC	CASSQDRGRSYEQYF
TRBD1	TRBV28	.	TRBJ2-7	TGTGCCACCCGGCGGGGACAGGGGACCTACGAGCAGTACTTC	CATRRGQGTYEQYF
.	TRBV4-2	.	TRBJ1-5	TGTGCCAGCAGCCAAGAAGAGACAGGTGGAAGTCAGCCCCAGCATTTT	CASSQEETGGSQPQHF
TRBD1	TRBV5-3	.	TRBJ2-7	TGTGCCAGAAGTTCTATTTTAGGGGGCCGGACCTACGAGCAGTACTTC	CARSSILGGRTYEQYF
TRBD2	TRBV5-4	.	TRBJ2-1	TGTGCCAGCAGCTCAAGACTAGCGGGAGGGAATGAGCAGTTCTTC	CASSSRLAGGNEQFF
TRBD2	TRBV5-4	.	TRBJ2-1	TGTGCCAGCAGCGCAACTAGCGGGGTCTACAATGAGCAGTTCTTC	CASSATSGVYNEQFF
.	TRBV27	.	TRBJ2-5	TGTGCCAGCAGTCCATTGACGCGGCAAGAGACCCAGTACTTC	CASSPLTRQETQYF
.	TRBV10-3	.	TRBJ1-2	TGTGCCATCAGTGAGGAGGCGGGCCCCTATGGCTACACCTTC	CAISEEAGPYGYTF
TRBD1	TRBV6-6	.	TRBJ1-2	TGTGCCAGCAGTTACAGGGGGACAGGGGATCTGGACACCTTC	CASSYRGTGDLDTF
TRBD1	TRBV7-9	.	TRBJ2-2	TGTGCCAGCAGCCCCATGACAGGGGGCACCGGGGAGCTGTTTTTT	CASSPMTGGTGELFF
.	TRBV19	.	TRBJ1-5	TGTGCCAGTAGTCTTTATGGGGCGGAAGGGGGGTTCTATAGCAATCAGCCCCAGCATTTT	CASSLYGAEGGFYSNQPQHF
TRBD2	TRBV9	.	TRBJ2-7	TGTGCCAGCAGCCGTGCGGGAGAGTACGAGCAGTACTTC	CASSRAGEYEQYF
.	TRBV9	.	TRBJ1-2	TGTGCCAGCAGCGTAGCCGGCTATGGCTACACCTTC	CASSVAGYGYTF
.	TRBV10-3	.	TRBJ1-1	TGTGCCATCAGGGGACAGAACACTGAAGCTTTCTTT	CAIRGQNTEAFF
.	TRBV5-1	.	TRBJ2-1	TGCGCCAGCAGCTTAGGGAGACTAGGCAATGAGCAGTTCTTC	CASSLGRLGNEQFF
.	TRBV6-5	once	TRBJ2-5	TGTGCCAGCAGTAACAGGGTGGGAGAGACCCAGTACTTC	CASSNRVGETQYF
TRBD1	TRBV15	once	TRBJ2-7	TGTGCCACCAGCAGAGACTCCTACAGGGGAAGCTCCTACGAGCAGTACTTC	CATSRDSYRGSSYEQYF
TRBD2	TRBV5-1	.	TRBJ2-2	TGCGCCAGCAGCCAGGCAGCGGGAGAAGTCGGGGAGCTGTTTTTT	CASSQAAGEVGELFF
TRBD2	TRBV4-2	.	TRBJ2-1	TGTGCCAGCAGCCATCCCGGGACTAGCGGAGCCAATGAGCAGTTCTTC	CASSHPGTSGANEQFF
.	TRBV5-1	.	TRBJ2-2	TGCGCCAGCAGCTTGACTTGGGGGGAGCTGTTTTTT	CASSLTWGELFF
.	TRBV5-1	.	TRBJ2-1	TGCGCCAGCAGCTTGGCGTTCGCGCGCGATGAGCAGTTCTTC	CASSLAFARDEQFF
TRBD1	TRBV27	.	TRBJ2-7	TGTGCCAGCAGTTTAGTTCGACAGGGGAAACCCTACGAGCAGTACTTC	CASSLVRQGKPYEQYF
TRBD2	TRBV2	.	TRBJ2-1	TGTGCCAGCACCCGGACTAGCGGGTCATCCTACAATGAGCAGTTCTTC	CASTRTSGSSYNEQFF
TRBD2	TRBV29-1	.	TRBJ2-5	TGCAGCGTCCGGACTAGCGGAGCCCAAGAGACCCAGTACTTC	CSVRTSGAQETQYF
.	TRBV27	.	TRBJ2-7	TGTGCCAGCAGTTTATCGGGAGGCTCTTACGAGCAGTACTTC	CASSLSGGSYEQYF
TRBD1	TRBV5-4	.	TRBJ2-5	TGTGCCAGCAGCCCGGACAGGTTAGAGACCCAGTACTTC	CASSPDRLETQYF
TRBD1	TRBV7-9	.	TRBJ2-2	TGTGCCAGCACCAAAGCCCGACAGGGGACCGGGGAGCTGTTTTTT	CASTKARQGTGELFF
.	TRBV6-5	.	TRBJ2-7	TGTGCCAGCGGTGGGAGAGGGGAGCAGTACTTC	CASGGRGEQYF
.	TRBV29-1	.	TRBJ1-1	TGCAGCGCCGTCTTGGGGGGGAAGGCTTTCTTT	CSAVLGGKAFF
.	TRBV28	.	TRBJ2-1	TGTGCCGCGAGGGAAGAAACAGCCAACAATGAGCAGTTCTTC	CAAREETANNEQFF
TRBD1	TRBV29-1	.	TRBJ2-3	TGCAGCGTTGAAACAGGGGGCACAGATACGCAGTATTTT	CSVETGGTDTQYF
.	TRBV9	.	TRBJ1-5	TGTGCCAGCAGCGTAAAGGGGAACAATGGGCCCCAGCATTTT	CASSVKGNNGPQHF